This is a list of T cell receptor beta chains from one sample in a study of cytomegalovirus exposure and HLA in healthy donors. Assay used: immunoSEQ multiplex PCR; TCRdb lists only in-frame clones, some missing. The sample comprises more than 95,000 clones, roughly 13% of which are singletons, and around 15% rests with the top ten. Sequenced: PBMCs. The origin of the receptors is a man in his forties or fifties in good health and CMV-seropositive. The CDR3 runs from the conserved cysteine through the conserved F or W. A D gene is named only where the DNA matches it firmly. Clone size is not always given. Where it is, it says once, few, many or a class for expanded clones.

D,V,size,J,CDR3,DNA
TRBD2,TRBV4-3,few,TRBJ2-7,CASSQDKTSGPTYEQYF,TGCGCCAGCAGCCAAGATAAAACTAGCGGACCAACCTACGAGCAGTACTTC
TRBD2,TRBV29-1,few,TRBJ2-7,CSVKTSGSGEQYF,TGCAGCGTGAAGACTAGCGGGAGCGGCGAGCAGTACTTC
TRBD2,TRBV28,few,TRBJ2-1,CASSPPGGRNEQFF,TGTGCCAGCAGTCCTCCCGGCGGGAGGAATGAGCAGTTCTTC
.,TRBV9,.,TRBJ2-3,CASSSSSTDTQYF,TGTGCCAGCAGCAGCTCTAGCACAGATACGCAGTATTTT
TRBD2,TRBV5-4,few,TRBJ2-5,CASSFRAGGRQETQYF,TGTGCCAGCAGCTTTCGAGCGGGAGGGCGGCAAGAGACCCAGTACTTC
.,TRBV28,few,TRBJ1-5,CASSGTLNQPQHF,TGTGCCAGCAGTGGGACTTTAAATCAGCCCCAGCATTTT
.,TRBV6-1,.,TRBJ1-1,CASSESGETTEAFF,TGTGCCAGCAGTGAATCGGGAGAGACCACTGAAGCTTTCTTT
TRBD1,TRBV18,.,TRBJ2-2,CASSPGQGVYTGELFF,TGTGCCAGCTCACCAGGGCAGGGGGTCTACACCGGGGAGCTGTTTTTT
TRBD1,TRBV5-5,few,TRBJ2-3,CASSKTGGRDTQYF,TGTGCCAGCAGCAAGACAGGGGGCAGAGATACGCAGTATTTT
.,TRBV28,.,TRBJ1-1,CASSLFRGRAEAFF,TGTGCCAGCAGTTTATTTCGGGGTAGAGCTGAAGCTTTCTTT
.,TRBV28,.,TRBJ1-5,CASSLGDRYNQPQHF,TGTGCCAGCAGTTTAGGAGACAGATACAATCAGCCCCAGCATTTT
TRBD2,TRBV4-1,.,TRBJ2-4,CASSPGLAGGGSKNIQYF,TGCGCCAGCAGCCCGGGACTAGCGGGAGGGGGGTCCAAAAACATTCAGTACTTC
.,TRBV30,.,TRBJ1-1,CAWGSGTEAFF,TGTGCCTGGGGGAGTGGCACTGAAGCTTTCTTT
TRBD2,TRBV11-2,few,TRBJ2-2,CASSVSIFRGRAYTGELFF,TGTGCCAGCAGCGTCTCAATCTTTCGCGGGAGGGCTTACACCGGGGAGCTGTTTTTT
TRBD1,TRBV27,few,TRBJ2-1,CASSGTSGQGYLRAYNEQFF,TGTGCCAGCAGTGGTACTTCGGGACAGGGATATCTTAGGGCCTACAATGAGCAGTTCTTC
TRBD1,TRBV5-1,few,TRBJ1-1,CASSDYVPGGEAFF,TGCGCCAGCAGCGACTATGTCCCAGGGGGCGAAGCTTTCTTT
TRBD2,TRBV7-9,.,TRBJ2-1,CASSLGGEGWDEQFF,TGTGCCAGCAGCTTAGGGGGGGAGGGGTGGGATGAGCAGTTCTTC
TRBD2,TRBV5-1,.,TRBJ2-3,CASSFEREVDTQYF,TGCGCCAGCAGCTTCGAACGGGAGGTAGATACGCAGTATTTT
.,TRBV9,few,TRBJ1-2,CASSVDGWGTEGGYTF,TGTGCCAGCAGCGTCGATGGGTGGGGAACTGAGGGTGGCTACACCTTC
TRBD2,TRBV29-1,.,TRBJ2-1,CSVLAGLYNERFF,TGCAGCGTTCTAGCGGGGCTCTACAATGAGCGGTTCTTC
.,TRBV7-8,.,TRBJ1-1,CASSLGAGADTEAFF,TGTGCCAGCAGCTTAGGTGCGGGGGCGGACACTGAAGCTTTCTTT
.,TRBV7-2,few,TRBJ1-1,CASSFGHLMNTEAFF,TGTGCCAGCAGTTTTGGACATCTAATGAACACTGAAGCTTTCTTT
.,TRBV5-1,few,TRBJ2-7,CASSSQGEQYF,TGCGCCAGCAGCTCTCAGGGAGAGCAGTACTTC
.,TRBV5-1,.,TRBJ1-3,CASSPTAEPGNTIYF,TGCGCCAGCAGCCCAACAGCCGAACCTGGAAACACCATATATTTT
.,TRBV7-9,.,TRBJ2-1,CASSQGVAEANEQFF,TGTGCCAGCAGCCAAGGGGTAGCGGAGGCCAATGAGCAGTTCTTC
.,TRBV4-1,.,TRBJ2-3,CASSQQGDTQYF,TGCGCCAGCAGCCAACAGGGAGATACGCAGTATTTT
TRBD2,TRBV11-2,.,TRBJ2-1,CASSLVRGDGEQFF,TGTGCCAGCAGCTTAGTTCGGGGGGACGGAGAGCAGTTCTTC
.,TRBV28,.,TRBJ2-7,CASSLKLASYEQYF,TGTGCCAGCAGTCTTAAACTAGCTAGCTACGAGCAGTACTTC
TRBD2,TRBV5-3,few,TRBJ2-7,CARSLVLAFSYEQYF,TGTGCCAGAAGCTTGGTACTAGCGTTCTCCTACGAGCAGTACTTC
.,TRBV7-2,few,TRBJ1-5,CASSPETVRPQHF,TGTGCCAGCAGTCCCGAGACTGTCAGGCCCCAGCATTTT
.,TRBV27,.,TRBJ2-3,CASSPSFTLAGTQYF,TGTGCCAGCAGCCCTTCCTTCACGCTAGCAGGCACGCAGTATTTT
TRBD2,TRBV4-3,few,TRBJ2-1,CASSQGLAGGYNEQFF,TGCGCCAGCAGCCAAGGACTAGCGGGAGGATACAATGAGCAGTTCTTC
.,TRBV27,.,TRBJ1-1,CASSFATLGYTEAFF,TGTGCCAGCAGTTTTGCCACCCTCGGGTACACTGAAGCTTTCTTT
.,TRBV4-1,.,TRBJ1-3,CASSLMAGVGNTIYF,TGCGCCAGCAGCCTGATGGCAGGGGTTGGAAACACCATATATTTT
.,TRBV6-5,.,TRBJ2-7,CASSYLGGYEQYF,TGTGCCAGCAGTTACCTCGGCGGCTACGAGCAGTACTTC
TRBD2,TRBV4-1,few,TRBJ2-1,CASSQTSVTYNEQFF,TGCGCCAGCAGCCAGACTAGCGTGACCTACAATGAGCAGTTCTTC
TRBD1,TRBV19,few,TRBJ1-5,CASSWTGINSNQPQHF,TGTGCCAGTAGTTGGACAGGGATTAATAGCAATCAGCCCCAGCATTTT
.,TRBV9,.,TRBJ2-1,CASSEKDSPLYNEQFF,TGTGCCAGCAGCGAAAAGGACAGCCCACTATACAATGAGCAGTTCTTC
TRBD1,TRBV29-1,.,TRBJ1-1,CSVEKGTANTEAFF,TGCAGCGTTGAAAAAGGGACAGCGAACACTGAAGCTTTCTTT
.,TRBV30,few,TRBJ1-3,CAWSTGNTGAGNTIYF,TGTGCCTGGAGCACAGGGAATACCGGGGCTGGAAACACCATATATTTT
TRBD1,TRBV7-9,few,TRBJ2-1,CASSTRQGLYNEQFF,TGTGCCAGCAGCACCCGACAGGGCTTGTACAATGAGCAGTTCTTC
.,TRBV29-1,.,TRBJ1-1,CSVDKGGRDTEAFF,TGCAGCGTTGACAAGGGGGGGCGCGACACTGAAGCTTTCTTT
.,TRBV20-1,.,TRBJ1-1,CSARGGGSFF,TGCAGTGCAAGAGGAGGTGGTTCTTTCTTT
.,TRBV12-5,.,TRBJ2-2,CASGFQASSTGELFF,TGTGCTAGTGGATTCCAGGCTTCCTCCACCGGGGAGCTGTTTTTT
TRBD2,TRBV4-1,once,TRBJ2-7,CASSQEGLAGGPVGEQYF,TGCGCCAGCAGCCAAGAAGGCCTAGCGGGAGGGCCTGTCGGCGAGCAGTATTTC
TRBD2,TRBV2,few,TRBJ2-5,CASSVLSGAGETQYF,TGTGCCAGCAGTGTCCTTAGCGGGGCGGGAGAGACCCAGTACTTC
TRBD1,TRBV5-1,.,TRBJ2-6,CASSLYPQNTGGTSGANVLTF,TGCGCCAGCAGCTTGTACCCTCAAAACACAGGGGGCACGTCTGGGGCCAACGTCCTGACTTTC
TRBD1,TRBV7-7,.,TRBJ2-3,CASSLGTGSTDTQYF,TGTGCTAGCAGCTTAGGGACAGGGAGCACAGATACGCAGTATTTT
.,TRBV18,.,TRBJ2-2,CASSPQQNTGELFF,TGTGCCAGCTCACCACAACAGAACACCGGGGAGCTGTTTTTT
.,TRBV5-4,.,TRBJ1-1,CASYGSPNTEAFF,TGTGCCAGCTACGGTTCGCCGAACACTGAAGCTTTCTTT
TRBD1,TRBV2,few,TRBJ1-4,CASSTFQDRDEKLFF,TGTGCCAGCAGTACCTTCCAGGACAGGGACGAAAAACTGTTTTTT